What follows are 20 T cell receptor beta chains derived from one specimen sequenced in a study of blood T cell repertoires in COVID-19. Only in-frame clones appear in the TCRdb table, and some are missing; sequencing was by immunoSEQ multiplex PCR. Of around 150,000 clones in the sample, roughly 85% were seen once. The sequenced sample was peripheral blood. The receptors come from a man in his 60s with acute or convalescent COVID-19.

This CDR3 is CASSPPLGSTIYF. The CDR3 DNA reads TGTGCCAGCAGCCCCCCCCTGGGGAGCACCATATATTTT. V is TRBV6-5 and J is TRBJ1-3; D not resolved. Germline CDR1 reads MNHEY; CDR2 reads SVGAGI. V lost 6 bases and J 9 bases, leaving 15 bases between the germline ends. This CDR3 contains 13 residues.

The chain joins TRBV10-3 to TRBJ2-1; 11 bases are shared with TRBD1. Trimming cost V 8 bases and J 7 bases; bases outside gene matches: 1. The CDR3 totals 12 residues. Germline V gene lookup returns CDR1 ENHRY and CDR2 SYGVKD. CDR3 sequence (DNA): TGTGCCATCGGACAGGGGGCAAATGAGCAGTTCTTC. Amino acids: CAIGQGANEQFF.

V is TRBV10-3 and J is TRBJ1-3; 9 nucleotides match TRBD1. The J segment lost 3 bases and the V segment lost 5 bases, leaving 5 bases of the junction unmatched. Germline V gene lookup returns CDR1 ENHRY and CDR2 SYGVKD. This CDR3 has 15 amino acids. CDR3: CAISTGQGVGNTIYF. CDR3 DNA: TGTGCCATCAGTACGGGACAGGGCGTTGGAAACACCATATATTTT.

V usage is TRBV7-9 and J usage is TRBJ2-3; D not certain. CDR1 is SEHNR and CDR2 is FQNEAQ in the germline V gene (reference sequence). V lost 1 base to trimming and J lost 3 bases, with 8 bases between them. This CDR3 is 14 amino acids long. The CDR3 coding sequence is TGTGCCAGCAGCTTAGGTTTGTCGACAGATACGCAGTATTTT. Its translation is CASSLGLSTDTQYF.

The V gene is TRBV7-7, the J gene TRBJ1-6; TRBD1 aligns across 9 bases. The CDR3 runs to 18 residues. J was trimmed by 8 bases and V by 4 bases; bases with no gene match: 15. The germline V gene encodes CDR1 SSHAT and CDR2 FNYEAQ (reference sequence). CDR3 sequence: CASSSGGSTGGWDSPLHF. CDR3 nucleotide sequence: TGTGCCAGCAGCTCGGGAGGATCCACAGGGGGCTGGGATTCACCCCTCCACTTT.

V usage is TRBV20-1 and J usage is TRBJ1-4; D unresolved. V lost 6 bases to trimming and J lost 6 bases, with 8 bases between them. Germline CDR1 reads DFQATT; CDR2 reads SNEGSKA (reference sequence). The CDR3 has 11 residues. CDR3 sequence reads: CSARDDEKLFF. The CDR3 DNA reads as TGCAGTGCGCGGGATGATGAAAAACTGTTTTTT.

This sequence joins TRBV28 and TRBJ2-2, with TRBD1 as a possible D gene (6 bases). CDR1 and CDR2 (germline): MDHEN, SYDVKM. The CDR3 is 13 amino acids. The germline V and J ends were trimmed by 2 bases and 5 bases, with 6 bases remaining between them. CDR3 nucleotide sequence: TGTGCCAGCAGTTTAAGGGGGACCGGGGAGCTGTTTTTT. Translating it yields CASSLRGTGELFF. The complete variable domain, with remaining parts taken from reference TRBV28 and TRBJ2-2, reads DVKVTQSSRYLVKRTGEKVFLECVQDMDHENMFWYRQDPGLGLRLIYFSYDVKMKEKGDIPEGYSVSREKKERFSLILESASTNQTSMYLCASSLRGTGELFFGEGSRLTVL.

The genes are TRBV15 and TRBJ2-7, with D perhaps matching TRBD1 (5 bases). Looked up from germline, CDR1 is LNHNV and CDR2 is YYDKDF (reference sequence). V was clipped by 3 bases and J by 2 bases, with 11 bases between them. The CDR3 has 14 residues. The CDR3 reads CATSSTQETYEQYF. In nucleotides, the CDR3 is TGTGCCACCAGCAGTACACAGGAAACCTACGAGCAGTACTTC.

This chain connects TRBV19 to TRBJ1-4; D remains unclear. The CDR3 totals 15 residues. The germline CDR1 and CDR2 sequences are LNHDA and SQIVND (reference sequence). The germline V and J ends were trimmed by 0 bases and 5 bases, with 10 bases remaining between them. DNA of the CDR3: TGTGCCAGTAGTATAGACAGGCAACCAAATGAAAAACTGTTTTTT. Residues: CASSIDRQPNEKLFF.

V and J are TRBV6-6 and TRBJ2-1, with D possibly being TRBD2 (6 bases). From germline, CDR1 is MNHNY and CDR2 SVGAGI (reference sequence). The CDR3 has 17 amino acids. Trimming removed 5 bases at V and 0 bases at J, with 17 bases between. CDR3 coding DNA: TGTGCCAGCAGTCCCGGGGGTCTCCAGAGCTCCTACAATGAGCAGTTCTTC. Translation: CASSPGGLQSSYNEQFF.

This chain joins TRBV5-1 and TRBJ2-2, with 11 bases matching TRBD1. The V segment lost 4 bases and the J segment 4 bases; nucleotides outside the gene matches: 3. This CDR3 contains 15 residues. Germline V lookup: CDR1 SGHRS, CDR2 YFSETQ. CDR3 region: CASSRDRGATGELFF. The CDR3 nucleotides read TGCGCCAGCAGCCGGGACAGGGGGGCCACCGGGGAGCTGTTTTTT. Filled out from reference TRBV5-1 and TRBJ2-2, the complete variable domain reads KAGVTQTPRYLIKTRGQQVTLSCSPISGHRSVSWYQQTPGQGLQFLFEYFSETQRNKGNFPGRFSGRQFSNSRSEMNVSTLELGDSALYLCASSRDRGATGELFFGEGSRLTVL.

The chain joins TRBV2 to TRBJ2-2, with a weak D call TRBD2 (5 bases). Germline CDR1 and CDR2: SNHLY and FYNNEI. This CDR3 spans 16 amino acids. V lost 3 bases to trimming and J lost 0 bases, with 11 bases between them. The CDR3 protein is CASSERRLANTGELFF. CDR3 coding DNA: TGTGCCAGCAGTGAGAGGAGGCTCGCGAACACCGGGGAGCTGTTTTTT.

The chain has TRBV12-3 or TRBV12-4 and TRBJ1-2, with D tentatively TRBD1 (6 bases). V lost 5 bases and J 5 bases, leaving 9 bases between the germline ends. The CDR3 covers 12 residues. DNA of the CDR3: TGTGCCAGCAGTCCGACAGGTTATGGCTACACCTTC. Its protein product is CASSPTGYGYTF.

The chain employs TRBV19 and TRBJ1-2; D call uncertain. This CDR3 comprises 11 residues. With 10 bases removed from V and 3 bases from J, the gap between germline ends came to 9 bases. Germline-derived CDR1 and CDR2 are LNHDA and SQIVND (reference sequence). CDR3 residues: CAISAYYGYTF. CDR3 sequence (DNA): TGTGCCATCAGCGCTTACTATGGCTACACCTTC.

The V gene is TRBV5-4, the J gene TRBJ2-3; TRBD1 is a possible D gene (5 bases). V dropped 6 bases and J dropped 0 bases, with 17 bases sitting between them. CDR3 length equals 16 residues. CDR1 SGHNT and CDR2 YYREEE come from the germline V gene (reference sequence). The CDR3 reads CASTLRRGSSTDTQYF. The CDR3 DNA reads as TGTGCCAGCACCCTACGAAGGGGAAGTAGCACAGATACGCAGTATTTT.

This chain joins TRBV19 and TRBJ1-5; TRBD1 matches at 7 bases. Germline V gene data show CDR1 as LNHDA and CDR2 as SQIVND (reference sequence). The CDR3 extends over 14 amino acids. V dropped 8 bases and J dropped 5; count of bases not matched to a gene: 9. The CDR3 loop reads CASCPLRGDQPQHF. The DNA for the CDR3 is TGTGCCAGTTGTCCCCTCAGGGGGGATCAGCCCCAGCATTTT.

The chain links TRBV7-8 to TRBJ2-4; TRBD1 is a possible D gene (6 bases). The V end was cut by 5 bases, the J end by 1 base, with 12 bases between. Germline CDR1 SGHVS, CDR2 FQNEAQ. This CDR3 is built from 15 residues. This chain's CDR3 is CASSRTDGAKNIQYF. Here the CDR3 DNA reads TGTGCCAGCAGCCGGACAGATGGGGCCAAAAACATTCAGTACTTC.

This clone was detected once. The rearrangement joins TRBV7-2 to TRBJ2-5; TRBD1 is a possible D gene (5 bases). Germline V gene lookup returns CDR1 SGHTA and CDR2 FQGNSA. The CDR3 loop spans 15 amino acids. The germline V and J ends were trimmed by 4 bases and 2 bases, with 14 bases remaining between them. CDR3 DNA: TGTGCCAGCAGCTCCAGGCCAGGGCGTCAAGAGACCCAGTACTTC. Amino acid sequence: CASSSRPGRQETQYF.

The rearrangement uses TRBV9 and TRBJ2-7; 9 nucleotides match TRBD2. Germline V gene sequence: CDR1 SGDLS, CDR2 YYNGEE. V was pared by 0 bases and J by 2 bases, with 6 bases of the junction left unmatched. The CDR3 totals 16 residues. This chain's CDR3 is CASSVGDSGGTYEQYF. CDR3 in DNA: TGTGCCAGCAGCGTAGGGGATAGCGGGGGAACCTACGAGCAGTACTTC.

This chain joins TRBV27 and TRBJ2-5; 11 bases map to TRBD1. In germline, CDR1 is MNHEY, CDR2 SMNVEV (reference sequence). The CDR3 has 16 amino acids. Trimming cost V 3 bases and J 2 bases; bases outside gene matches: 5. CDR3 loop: CASSLGQGVSQETQYF. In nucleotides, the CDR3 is TGTGCCAGCAGTTTGGGACAGGGGGTATCGCAAGAGACCCAGTACTTC.